Shown below are 3 T cell receptor beta chains from a single sample sequenced in a study of beta chain features in type 1 diabetes. Expressed TCRB transcripts got sequenced, as all isolated RNA was reverse transcribed. Produced via immunoSEQ multiplex PCR; TCRdb's table is partial and in-frame only. In the table there are hundreds of thousands of clones, around an eighth of which are singletons. What was sequenced was naive CD4+ T cells from blood. The receptors derive from a woman in her 40s in good health.

This clone was seen at least ten times. The chain joins TRBV23-1 to TRBJ2-6; D call uncertain. TRBV23-1 falls under the ORF class, with uncertain function. V lost 1 base, J lost 0 bases, and 7 bases lay in between. The CDR3 has 16 residues. This chain's CDR3 is CASSQFPHSGANVLTF. The CDR3, as DNA: TGCGCCAGCAGTCAATTTCCCCACTCTGGGGCCAACGTCCTGACTTTC.

This clone was seen only a few times. The chain joins TRBV5-1 to TRBJ2-7, with D possibly matching TRBD1 (7 bases). This CDR3 contains 14 residues. The germline V gene encodes CDR1 SGHRS and CDR2 YFSETQ. The V gene lost 5 bases and the J gene lost 2 bases, with 14 bases spanning the gap. This chain's CDR3 is CASSRGTVTYEQYF. CDR3 bases: TGCGCCAGCAGTCGCGGGACAGTAACCTACGAGCAGTACTTC.

The chain has TRBV5-4 and TRBJ1-2; D may be TRBD1 (6 bases). Germline V gene lookup returns CDR1 SGHNT and CDR2 YYREEE (reference sequence). Trimming pared 4 bases from V and 4 bases from J, leaving 11 bases between. The CDR3 sequence is 13 residues long. The CDR3 loop reads CASSLDRFYGYTF. The DNA for the CDR3 is TGTGCCAGCAGCCTAGACAGGTTCTATGGCTACACCTTC.